Each of the 2 T cell receptor beta chains below was sequenced from the same sample in a study of OX40 agonist ivuxolimab in advanced cancers. Sequenced by immunoSEQ multiplex PCR; TCRdb stores in-frame clones only, minus some. Of approximately 25,000 clones detected, about 86% appear once; the ten largest clones hold roughly two fifths. The sequencing here drew on CD4+ or CD8+ T cells sorted from blood, taken in a trial of the OX40 agonist ivuxolimab. Receptor source: an adult with an advanced solid tumor such as melanoma, head and neck, liver or kidney cancer.

The rearrangement joins TRBV27 to TRBJ2-3; TRBD2 agrees at 9 bases. V lost 8 bases, J lost 6 bases, and 12 bases stayed unmatched. This CDR3 spans 15 amino acids. Germline V lookup: CDR1 MNHEY, CDR2 SMNVEV (reference sequence). The CDR3 DNA reads TGTGCCAGCGGTGCGGGGGGGATGAGTTCGGATACGCAGTATTTT. Translating it yields CASGAGGMSSDTQYF.

A single count supports this clone. The genes are TRBV6-1 and TRBJ2-5, with D tentatively TRBD1 (6 bases). CDR1 and CDR2 from the germline V gene are MNHNS and SASEGT. V lost 1 base and J lost 4, with 16 bases in between. CDR3 length: 16 amino acids. CDR3 sequence: CASSEEASGAGETQYF. The CDR3 region has the DNA TGTGCCAGCAGTGAAGAGGCGTCAGGGGCTGGAGAGACCCAGTACTTC.